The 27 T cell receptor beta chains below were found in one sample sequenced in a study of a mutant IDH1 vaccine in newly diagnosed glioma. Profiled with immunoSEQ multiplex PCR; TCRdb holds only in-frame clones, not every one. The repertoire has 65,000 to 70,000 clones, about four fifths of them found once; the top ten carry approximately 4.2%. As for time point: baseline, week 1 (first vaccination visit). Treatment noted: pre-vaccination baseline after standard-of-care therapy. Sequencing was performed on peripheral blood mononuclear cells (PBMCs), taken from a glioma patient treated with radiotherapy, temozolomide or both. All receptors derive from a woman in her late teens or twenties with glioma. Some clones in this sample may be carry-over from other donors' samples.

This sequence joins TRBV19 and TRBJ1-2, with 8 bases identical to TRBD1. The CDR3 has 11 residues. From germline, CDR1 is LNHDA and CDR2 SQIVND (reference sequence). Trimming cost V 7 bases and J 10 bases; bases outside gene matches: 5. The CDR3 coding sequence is TGTGCCAGTACTACGACAGGGGCCTACACCTTC. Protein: CASTTTGAYTF.

The CDR3 sequence: CASSIGTGVVDTQYF. The CDR3 DNA is TGTGCCAGCAGCATAGGGACAGGGGTGGTCGATACGCAGTATTTT. V gene TRBV5-6 combines with J gene TRBJ2-3; 10 bases align to TRBD1. CDR1 and CDR2 (germline): SGHDT, YYEEEE. V dropped 4 bases and J dropped 6; count of bases not matched to a gene: 8. This CDR3 contains 15 residues.

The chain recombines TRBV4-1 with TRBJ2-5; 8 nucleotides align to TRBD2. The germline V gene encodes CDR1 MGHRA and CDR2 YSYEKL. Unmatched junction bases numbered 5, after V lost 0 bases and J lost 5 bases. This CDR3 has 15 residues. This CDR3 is CASSQELASGETQYF. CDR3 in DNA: TGCGCCAGCAGCCAAGAATTGGCTAGCGGGGAGACCCAGTACTTC.

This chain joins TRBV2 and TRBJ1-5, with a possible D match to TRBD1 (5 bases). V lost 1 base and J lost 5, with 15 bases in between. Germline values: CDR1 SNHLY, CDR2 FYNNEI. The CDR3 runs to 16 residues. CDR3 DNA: TGTGCCAGCAGTGAAGGGGGCAGGAGACTCGATCAGCCCCAGCATTTT. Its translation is CASSEGGRRLDQPQHF.

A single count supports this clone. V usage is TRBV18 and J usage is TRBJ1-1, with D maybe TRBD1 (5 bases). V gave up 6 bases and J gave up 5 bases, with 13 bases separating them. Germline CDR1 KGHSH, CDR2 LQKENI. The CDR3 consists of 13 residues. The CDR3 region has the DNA TGTGCCAGCTCCTGGGGAGGGGTAACTGAAGCTTTCTTT. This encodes CASSWGGVTEAFF. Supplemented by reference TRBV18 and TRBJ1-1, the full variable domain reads NAGVMQNPRHLVRRRGQEARLRCSPMKGHSHVYWYRQLPEEGLKFMVYLQKENIIDESGMPKERFSAEFPKEGPSILRIQQVVRGDSAAYFCASSWGGVTEAFFGQGTRLTVV.

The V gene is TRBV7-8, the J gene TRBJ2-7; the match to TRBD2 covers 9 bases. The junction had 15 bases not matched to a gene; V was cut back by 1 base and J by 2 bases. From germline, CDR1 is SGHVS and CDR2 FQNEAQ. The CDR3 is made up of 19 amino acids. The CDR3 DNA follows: TGTGCCAGCAGCTTAGTCGCTAGCGGGGAAACCTTCCCTCCCTACGAGCAGTACTTC. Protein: CASSLVASGETFPPYEQYF.

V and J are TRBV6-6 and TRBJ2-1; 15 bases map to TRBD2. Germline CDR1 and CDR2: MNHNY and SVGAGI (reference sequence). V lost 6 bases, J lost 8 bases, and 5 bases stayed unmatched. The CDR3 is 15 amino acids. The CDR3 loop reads CASSLGLAGGDEQFF. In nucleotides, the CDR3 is TGTGCCAGCAGCCTGGGACTAGCGGGAGGAGATGAGCAGTTCTTC.

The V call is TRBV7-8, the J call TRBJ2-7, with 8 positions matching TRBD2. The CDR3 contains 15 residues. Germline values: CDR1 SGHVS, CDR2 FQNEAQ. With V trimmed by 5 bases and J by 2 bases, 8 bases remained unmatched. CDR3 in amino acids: CASSPGRATPYEQYF. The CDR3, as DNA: TGTGCCAGCAGCCCCGGGAGGGCAACTCCCTACGAGCAGTACTTC. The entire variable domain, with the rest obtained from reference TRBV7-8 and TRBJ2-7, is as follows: GAGVSQSPRYKVAKRGQDVALRCDPISGHVSLFWYQQALGQGPEFLTYFQNEAQLDKSGLPSDRFFAERPEGSVSTLKIQRTQQEDSAVYLCASSPGRATPYEQYFGPGTRLTVT.

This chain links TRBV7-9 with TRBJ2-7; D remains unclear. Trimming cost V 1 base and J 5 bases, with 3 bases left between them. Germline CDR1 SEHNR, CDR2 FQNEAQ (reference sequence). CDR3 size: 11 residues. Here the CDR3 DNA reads TGTGCCAGCAGCTTAGACCACGAGCAGTACTTC. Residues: CASSLDHEQYF.

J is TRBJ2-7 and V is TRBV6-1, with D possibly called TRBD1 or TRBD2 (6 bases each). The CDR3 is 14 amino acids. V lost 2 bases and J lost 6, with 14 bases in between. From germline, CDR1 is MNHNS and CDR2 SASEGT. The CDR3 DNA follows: TGTGCCAGCAGTGAACTGGGGGGCGAAGGCGAGCAGTACTTC. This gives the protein CASSELGGEGEQYF.

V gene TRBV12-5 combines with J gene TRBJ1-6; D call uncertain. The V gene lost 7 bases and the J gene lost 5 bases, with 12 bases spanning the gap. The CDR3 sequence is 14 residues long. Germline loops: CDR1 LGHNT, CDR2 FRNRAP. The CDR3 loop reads CASEAGSDNSPLHF. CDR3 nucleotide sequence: TGTGCTAGTGAGGCGGGGTCGGATAATTCACCCCTCCACTTT.

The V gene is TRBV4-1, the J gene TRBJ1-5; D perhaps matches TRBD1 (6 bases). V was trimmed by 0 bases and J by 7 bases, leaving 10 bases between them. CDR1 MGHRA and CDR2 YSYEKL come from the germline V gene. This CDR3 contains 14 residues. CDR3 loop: CASSQDRGGQPQHF. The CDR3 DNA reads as TGCGCCAGCAGCCAAGACAGGGGCGGCCAGCCCCAGCATTTT.

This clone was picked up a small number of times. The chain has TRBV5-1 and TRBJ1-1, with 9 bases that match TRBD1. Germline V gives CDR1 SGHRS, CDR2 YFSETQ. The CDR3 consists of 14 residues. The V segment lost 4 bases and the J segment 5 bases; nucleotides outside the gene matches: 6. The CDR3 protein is CASSQGQGSTEAFF. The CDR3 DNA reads TGCGCCAGCAGCCAAGGACAGGGGAGTACTGAAGCTTTCTTT. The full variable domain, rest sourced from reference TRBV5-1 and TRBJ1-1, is KAGVTQTPRYLIKTRGQQVTLSCSPISGHRSVSWYQQTPGQGLQFLFEYFSETQRNKGNFPGRFSGRQFSNSRSEMNVSTLELGDSALYLCASSQGQGSTEAFFGQGTRLTVV.

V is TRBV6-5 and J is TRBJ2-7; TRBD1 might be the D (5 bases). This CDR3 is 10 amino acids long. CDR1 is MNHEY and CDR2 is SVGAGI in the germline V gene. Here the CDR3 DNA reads TGTGCAACAGGCTGGGACGAGCAGTACTTC. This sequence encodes CATGWDEQYF.

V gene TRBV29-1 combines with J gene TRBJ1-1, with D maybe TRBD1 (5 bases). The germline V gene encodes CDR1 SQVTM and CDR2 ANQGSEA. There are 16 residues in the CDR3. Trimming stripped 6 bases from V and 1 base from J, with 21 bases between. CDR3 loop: CSVSGLTGTGNTEAFF. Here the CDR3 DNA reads TGCAGCGTCTCTGGCCTTACTGGGACGGGGAACACTGAAGCTTTCTTT. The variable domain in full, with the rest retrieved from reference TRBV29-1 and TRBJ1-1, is SAVISQKPSRDICQRGTSLTIQCQVDSQVTMMFWYRQQPGQSLTLIATANQGSEATYESGFVIDKFPISRPNLTFSTLTVSNMSPEDSSIYLCSVSGLTGTGNTEAFFGQGTRLTVV.

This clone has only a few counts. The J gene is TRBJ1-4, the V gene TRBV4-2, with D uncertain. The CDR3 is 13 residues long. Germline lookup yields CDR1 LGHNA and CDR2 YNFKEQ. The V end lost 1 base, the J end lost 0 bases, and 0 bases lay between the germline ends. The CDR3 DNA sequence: TGTGCCAGCAGCCAAGCAACTAATGAAAAACTGTTTTTT. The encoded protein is CASSQATNEKLFF.

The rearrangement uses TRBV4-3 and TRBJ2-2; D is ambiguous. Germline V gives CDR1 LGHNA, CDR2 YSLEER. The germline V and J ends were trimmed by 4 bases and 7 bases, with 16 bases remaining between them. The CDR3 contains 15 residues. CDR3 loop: CASSPRLSGYGELFF. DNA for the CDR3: TGCGCCAGCAGCCCCCGATTGTCAGGCTACGGGGAGCTGTTTTTT.

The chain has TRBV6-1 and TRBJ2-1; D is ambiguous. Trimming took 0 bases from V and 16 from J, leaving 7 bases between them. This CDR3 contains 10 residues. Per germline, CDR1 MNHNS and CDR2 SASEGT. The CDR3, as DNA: TGTGCCAGCAGTGAAGCGCTTCCTTTCTTC. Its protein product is CASSEALPFF.

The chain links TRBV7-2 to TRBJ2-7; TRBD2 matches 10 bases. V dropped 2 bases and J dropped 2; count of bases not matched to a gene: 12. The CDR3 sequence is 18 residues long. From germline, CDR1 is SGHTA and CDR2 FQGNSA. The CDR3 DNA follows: TGTGCCAGCAGCTTACGCCTTTCCCTCCTAGCGGGAGCCTACGAGCAGTACTTC. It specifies CASSLRLSLLAGAYEQYF.

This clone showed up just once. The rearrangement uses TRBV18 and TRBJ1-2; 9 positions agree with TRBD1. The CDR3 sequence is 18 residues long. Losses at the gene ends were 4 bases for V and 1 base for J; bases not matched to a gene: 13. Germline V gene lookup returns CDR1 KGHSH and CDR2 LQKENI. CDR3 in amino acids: CASSRDLQGASVNYGYTF. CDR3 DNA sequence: TGTGCCAGCTCACGGGATTTACAGGGGGCGAGTGTTAACTATGGCTACACCTTC.

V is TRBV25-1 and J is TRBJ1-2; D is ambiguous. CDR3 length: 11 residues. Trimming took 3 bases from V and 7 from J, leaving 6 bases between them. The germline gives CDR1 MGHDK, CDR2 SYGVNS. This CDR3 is CASSDATGYTF. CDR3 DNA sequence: TGTGCCAGCAGTGACGCCACTGGCTACACCTTC.

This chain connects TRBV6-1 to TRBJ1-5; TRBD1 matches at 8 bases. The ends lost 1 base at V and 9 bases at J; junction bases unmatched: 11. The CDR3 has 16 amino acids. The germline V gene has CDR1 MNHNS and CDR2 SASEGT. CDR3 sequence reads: CASSEVGTGVVRPQHF. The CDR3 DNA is TGTGCCAGCAGTGAAGTTGGGACAGGAGTGGTAAGGCCCCAGCATTTT.

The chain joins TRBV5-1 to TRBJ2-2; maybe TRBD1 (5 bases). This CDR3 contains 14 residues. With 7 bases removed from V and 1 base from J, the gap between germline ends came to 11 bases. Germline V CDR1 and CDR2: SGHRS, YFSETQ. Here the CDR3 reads CASADQGNTGELFF. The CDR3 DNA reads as TGCGCCAGCGCCGACCAGGGGAACACCGGGGAGCTGTTTTTT.

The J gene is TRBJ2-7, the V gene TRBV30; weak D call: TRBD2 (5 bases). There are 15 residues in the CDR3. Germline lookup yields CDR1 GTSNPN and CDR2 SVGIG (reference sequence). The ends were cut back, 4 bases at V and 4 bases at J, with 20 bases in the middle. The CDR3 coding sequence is TGTGCCTGGACCGGCGGACTCGCCAGCCAGTACGAGCAGTACTTC. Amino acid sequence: CAWTGGLASQYEQYF.

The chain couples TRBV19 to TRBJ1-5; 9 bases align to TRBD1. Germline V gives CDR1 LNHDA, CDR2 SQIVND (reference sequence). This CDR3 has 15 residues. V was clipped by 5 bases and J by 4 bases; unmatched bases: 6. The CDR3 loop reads CASSSGTGSNQPQHF. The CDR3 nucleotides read TGTGCCAGTAGTTCCGGGACAGGGTCGAATCAGCCCCAGCATTTT.

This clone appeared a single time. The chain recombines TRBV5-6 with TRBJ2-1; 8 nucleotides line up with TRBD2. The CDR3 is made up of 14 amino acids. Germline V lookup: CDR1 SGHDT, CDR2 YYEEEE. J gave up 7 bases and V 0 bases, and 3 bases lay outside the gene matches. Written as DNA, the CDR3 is TGTGCCAGCAGCTTGGGGTTAGCGGGGAATGAGCAGTTCTTC. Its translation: CASSLGLAGNEQFF.

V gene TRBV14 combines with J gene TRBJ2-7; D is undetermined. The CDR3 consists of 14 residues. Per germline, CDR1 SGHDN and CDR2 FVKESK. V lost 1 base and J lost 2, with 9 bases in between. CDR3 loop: CASSQASPTYEQYF. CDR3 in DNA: TGTGCCAGCAGCCAAGCTAGTCCCACCTACGAGCAGTACTTC.